This TCR beta chain came from a study of PD-1 blockade in classical Hodgkin lymphoma. Relapses following autologous stem cell transplantation were seen in all patients, with brentuximab vedotin exposure varying. Findings and caveats of the study: For complete responders, baseline diversity was comparable to that of newly diagnosed patients.

As regards this clone: The antigen is not known.

The protocol was immunoSEQ multiplex PCR, while the TCRdb copy is restricted to in-frame clones and leaves out a portion. The sample has 25,000 or so clones; roughly 65% are singletons. This material consisted of peripheral blood mononuclear cells (PBMCs), taken before the second cycle of nivolumab. This receptor was obtained from a human donor with classical Hodgkin lymphoma.

The CDR3 protein is CSAVGSYEQFF. CDR3 in DNA: TGCAGTGCTGTAGGTAGCTATGAGCAGTTCTTC. The chain has TRBV20-1 and TRBJ2-1, with unresolved D. Germline-derived CDR1 and CDR2 are DFQATT and SNEGSKA (reference sequence). This CDR3 contains 11 residues. V was clipped by 5 bases and J by 8 bases, with 10 bases between them.